Presented here are 10 T cell receptor beta chains from one specimen sequenced in a study of neurological immune-mediated disorders (dated by TCRdb to between 2019 and 2020). Library preparation was by 5' RACE. Sequenced on an Illumina HiSeq 2500. TCRdb redid the processing of the public reads, applying fastp at Q25 and MiXCR, and retained in-frame beta chains. Rows matching on CDR3 protein sequence are summarized as one entry with the most common DNA and genes. This sample is represented by approximately 100,000 distinct CDR3 sequences; roughly 3.5% of them were singletons. Roughly 6% of the sample comes from the top ten. Sequencing input: PBMCs. These receptors all come from a woman aged 18-29 years with multiple sclerosis.

This clonotype was picked up many times. The J gene is TRBJ1-1, the V gene TRBV7-6, with a possible D match to TRBD1 (6 bases). The V gene's germline CDR1 is SGHVS and CDR2 FNYEAQ. The germline V and J ends were trimmed by 3 bases and 7 bases, with 18 bases remaining between them. This CDR3 is built from 15 residues. The CDR3 spells CASSFGGQGPGEAFF. CDR3 DNA: TGTGCCAGCAGCTTTGGTGGTCAGGGGCCGGGTGAAGCTTTCTTT.

The sample holds many counts of this clonotype. This rearrangement joins TRBV3-1 to TRBJ2-6; D possibly corresponds to TRBD2 (5 bases). The germline V gene encodes CDR1 LGHDT and CDR2 YNNKEL (reference sequence). This CDR3 comprises 16 residues. V dropped 11 bases and J dropped 7 bases, with 24 bases sitting between them. In DNA form, the CDR3 reads TGTGCCGGCGTACGTCAACCGCGGGTTGCTGCCAACGTCCTGACTTTC. Translating it yields CAGVRQPRVAANVLTF.

This clonotype was seen ten or more times. This chain links TRBV6-5 with TRBJ2-2, with no clear D. Germline V gives CDR1 MNHEY, CDR2 SVGAGI. This CDR3 region has 12 residues. V lost 7 bases and J 6 bases, leaving 9 bases between the germline ends. The CDR3 nucleotides are TGTGCCAGCACCGGACCCGCCGGGGAGCTGTTTTTT. Protein sequence: CASTGPAGELFF.

In this sample, this clonotype turned up many times. The chain links TRBV6-5 to TRBJ2-2; tentatively, D is TRBD1 (7 bases). CDR1 is MNHEY and CDR2 is SVGAGI in the germline V gene. V was shortened by 6 bases and J by 5 bases, with 16 bases between the two germline ends. This CDR3 region has 15 residues. As DNA, the CDR3 is TGTGCCAGCAGGGTCGACAGGGCGGGGACCGGGGAGCTGTTTTTT. This sequence encodes CASRVDRAGTGELFF.

This clonotype was recorded at least ten times. The CDR3 spells CASGQQGDTEAFF. The CDR3 DNA is TGCGCCAGCGGCCAACAGGGGGACACTGAAGCTTTCTTT. This chain links TRBV5-1 with TRBJ1-1; 8 nucleotides match TRBD1. Trimming took 7 bases from V and 3 from J; bases not matched to a gene: 5. Germline values: CDR1 SGHRS, CDR2 YFSETQ. The CDR3 is 13 residues long.

Many counts were recorded for this clonotype. The chain links TRBV12-3 or TRBV12-4 to TRBJ2-1; TRBD2 agrees at 7 bases. V was pared by 1 base and J by 7 bases, with 1 base of the junction left unmatched. The CDR3 is 13 residues long. The CDR3 DNA sequence: TGTGCCAGCAGTTTAGGGGAGGGTAATGAGCAGTTCTTC. This codes for CASSLGEGNEQFF.

This clonotype was seen ten or more times. The chain employs TRBV20-1 and TRBJ1-1; D gene unclear. This CDR3 region has 11 residues. CDR1 and CDR2 from the germline V gene are DFQATT and SNEGSKA (reference sequence). Trimming left V 0 bases short and J 8 bases short, with 7 bases between. The CDR3 DNA follows: TGCAGTGCTAGAGATCTGACCGAAGCTTTCTTT. Its protein product is CSARDLTEAFF.

At least ten counts were recorded for this clonotype. This rearrangement joins TRBV6-5 to TRBJ2-2; a possible D gene is TRBD2 (5 bases). Germline CDR1 reads MNHEY; CDR2 reads SVGAGI. The V end lost 0 bases, the J end lost 5 bases, and 10 bases lay between the germline ends. There are 15 residues in the CDR3. CDR3 coding DNA: TGTGCCAGCAGTTACTCGATTTCGGGAACCGGGGAGCTGTTTTTT. Translating it yields CASSYSISGTGELFF.

This clonotype showed up many times. This chain links TRBV4-1 with TRBJ2-7, with unresolved D. Germline assignment: CDR1 MGHRA and CDR2 YSYEKL. The CDR3 length is 14 residues. Trimming took 0 bases from V and 0 from J, leaving 6 bases between them. The CDR3 DNA sequence: TGCGCCAGCAGCCAAGAACTGAACTCCTACGAGCAGTACTTC. This encodes CASSQELNSYEQYF.

In this sample, this clonotype turned up many times. CDR3 loop: CASSQDRVLEKLFF. The CDR3 nucleotides read TGTGCCAGCAGCCAGGACAGGGTGCTTGAAAAACTGTTTTTT. V and J are TRBV11-2 and TRBJ1-4, with 8 bases that match TRBD1. CDR3 length: 14 amino acids. Looked up from germline, CDR1 is SGHAT and CDR2 is FQNNGV. With V trimmed by 5 bases and J by 7 bases, 6 bases remained unmatched. Full variable domain (outside the CDR3, taken from reference TRBV11-2 and TRBJ1-4): EAGVAQSPRYKIIEKRQSVAFWCNPISGHATLYWYQQILGQGPKLLIQFQNNGVVDDSQLPKDRFSAERLKGVDSTLKIQPAKLEDSAVYLCASSQDRVLEKLFFGSGTQLSVL.